What follows are 2 T cell receptor beta chains derived from one specimen sequenced in a study of blood T cell repertoires in COVID-19. The table came from immunoSEQ multiplex PCR; TCRdb's copy has only in-frame clones and leaves some out. The sample holds 40,000 to 60,000 clones; 75% to 90% are singletons and the top ten take around 2%. The sequenced material came from peripheral blood. The origin of the receptors is a woman older than 75 with COVID-19, enrolled during active disease.

CDR3 protein: CSVEGRQETQYF. CDR3 nucleotide sequence: TGCAGCGTTGAAGGGCGGCAAGAGACCCAGTACTTC. V gene TRBV29-1 combines with J gene TRBJ2-5; D not certain. The V end was cut by 1 base, the J end by 2 bases, with 5 bases between. The CDR3 is 12 amino acids. Germline V gene sequence: CDR1 SQVTM, CDR2 ANQGSEA.

V is TRBV10-3 and J is TRBJ2-7, with a weak D call TRBD1 (6 bases). CDR3 length equals 14 residues. Deletions cut 5 bases from V and 2 bases from J, with 13 bases between. The germline V gene has CDR1 ENHRY and CDR2 SYGVKD. For the CDR3, the DNA is TGTGCCATCAGTAGTGGACAGACGACCTACGAGCAGTACTTC. This sequence encodes CAISSGQTTYEQYF.